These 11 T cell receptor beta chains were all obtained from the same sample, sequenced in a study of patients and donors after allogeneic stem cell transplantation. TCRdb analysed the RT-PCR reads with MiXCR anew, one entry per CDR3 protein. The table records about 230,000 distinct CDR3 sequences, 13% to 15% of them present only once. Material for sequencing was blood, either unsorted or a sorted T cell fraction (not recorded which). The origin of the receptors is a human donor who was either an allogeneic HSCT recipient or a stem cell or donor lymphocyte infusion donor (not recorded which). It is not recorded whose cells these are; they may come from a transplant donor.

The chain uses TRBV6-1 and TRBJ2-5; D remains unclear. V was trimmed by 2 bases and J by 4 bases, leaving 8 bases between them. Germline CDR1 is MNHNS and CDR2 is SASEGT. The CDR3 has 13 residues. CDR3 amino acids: CASSELNRETQYF. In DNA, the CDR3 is TGTGCCAGCAGTGAACTGAATCGAGAGACCCAGTACTTC.

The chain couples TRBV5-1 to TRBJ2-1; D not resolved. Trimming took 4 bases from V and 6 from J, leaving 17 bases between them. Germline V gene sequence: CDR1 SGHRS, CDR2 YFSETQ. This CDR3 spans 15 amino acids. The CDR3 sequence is CASSVQTPIGNEQFF. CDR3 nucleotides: TGCGCCAGCAGCGTGCAGACCCCTATCGGCAATGAGCAGTTCTTC.

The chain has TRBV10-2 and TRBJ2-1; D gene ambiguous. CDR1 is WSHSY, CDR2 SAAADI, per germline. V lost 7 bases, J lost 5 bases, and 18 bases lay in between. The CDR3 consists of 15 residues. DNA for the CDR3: TGCGCCAGCAAGGGTTTTTTTTCTGGAAACAATGAGCAGTTCTTC. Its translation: CASKGFFSGNNEQFF.

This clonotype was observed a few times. The CDR3 sequence is CSARPSRGLGNQPQHF. The CDR3 bases are TGCAGTGCAAGACCTTCAAGGGGGCTCGGCAATCAGCCCCAGCATTTT. The chain combines TRBV20-1 with TRBJ1-5; TRBD1 aligns across 7 bases. Germline-derived CDR1 and CDR2 are DFQATT and SNEGSKA (reference sequence). The CDR3 is 16 amino acids. Losses at the gene ends were 6 bases for V and 2 bases for J; bases not matched to a gene: 13.

CDR3 in DNA: TGTGCCAGCAAAAGCGGGGGCGGGGTTTTTGCGCAGTATTTT. It yields the protein CASKSGGGVFAQYF. The chain combines TRBV7-2 with TRBJ2-3, with 8 bases identical to TRBD2. CDR3 length equals 14 residues. Germline lookup yields CDR1 SGHTA and CDR2 FQGNSA. V dropped 7 bases and J dropped 10; count of bases not matched to a gene: 13.

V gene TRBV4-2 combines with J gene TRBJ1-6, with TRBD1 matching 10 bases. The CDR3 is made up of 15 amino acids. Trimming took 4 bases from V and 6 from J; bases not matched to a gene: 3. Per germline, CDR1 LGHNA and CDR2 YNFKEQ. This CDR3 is CASSRTGGANSPLHF. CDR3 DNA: TGTGCCAGCAGCCGGACAGGGGGGGCTAATTCACCCCTCCACTTT.

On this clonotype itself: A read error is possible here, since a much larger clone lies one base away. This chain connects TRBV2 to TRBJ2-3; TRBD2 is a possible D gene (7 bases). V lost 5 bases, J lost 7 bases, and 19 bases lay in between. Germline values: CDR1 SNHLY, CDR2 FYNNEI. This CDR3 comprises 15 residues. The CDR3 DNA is TGTGCCAGCAGTCCCAGGGGAGGGGCTTCACATACGCAGTATTTT. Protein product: CASSPRGGASHTQYF.

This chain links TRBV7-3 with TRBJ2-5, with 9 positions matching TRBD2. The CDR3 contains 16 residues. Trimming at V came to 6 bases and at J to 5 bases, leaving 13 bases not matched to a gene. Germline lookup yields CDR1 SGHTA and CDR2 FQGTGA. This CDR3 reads CASSTGSSGSGETQYF. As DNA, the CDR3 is TGTGCCAGCAGTACTGGAAGTAGCGGGAGTGGGGAGACCCAGTACTTC.

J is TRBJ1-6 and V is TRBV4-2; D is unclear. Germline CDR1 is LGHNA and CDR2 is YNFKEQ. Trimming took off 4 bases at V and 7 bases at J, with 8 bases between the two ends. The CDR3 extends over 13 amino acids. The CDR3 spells CASSLGKNSPLHF. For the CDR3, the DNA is TGTGCCAGCAGCCTTGGAAAGAATTCACCCCTCCACTTT.

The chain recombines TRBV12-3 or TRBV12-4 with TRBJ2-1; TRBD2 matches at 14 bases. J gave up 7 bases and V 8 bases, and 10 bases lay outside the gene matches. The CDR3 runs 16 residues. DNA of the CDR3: TGTGCCAGCGGAAGACTAGCGGGAGGGACGGGGAATGAGCAGTTCTTC. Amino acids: CASGRLAGGTGNEQFF.

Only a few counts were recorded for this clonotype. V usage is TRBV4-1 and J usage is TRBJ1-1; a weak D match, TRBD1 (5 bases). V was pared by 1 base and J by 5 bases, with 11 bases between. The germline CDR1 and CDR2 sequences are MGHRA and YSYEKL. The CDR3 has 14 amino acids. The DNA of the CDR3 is TGCGCCAGCAGCCAAGCGGGGGGGGTGACTGAAGCTTTCTTT. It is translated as CASSQAGGVTEAFF.